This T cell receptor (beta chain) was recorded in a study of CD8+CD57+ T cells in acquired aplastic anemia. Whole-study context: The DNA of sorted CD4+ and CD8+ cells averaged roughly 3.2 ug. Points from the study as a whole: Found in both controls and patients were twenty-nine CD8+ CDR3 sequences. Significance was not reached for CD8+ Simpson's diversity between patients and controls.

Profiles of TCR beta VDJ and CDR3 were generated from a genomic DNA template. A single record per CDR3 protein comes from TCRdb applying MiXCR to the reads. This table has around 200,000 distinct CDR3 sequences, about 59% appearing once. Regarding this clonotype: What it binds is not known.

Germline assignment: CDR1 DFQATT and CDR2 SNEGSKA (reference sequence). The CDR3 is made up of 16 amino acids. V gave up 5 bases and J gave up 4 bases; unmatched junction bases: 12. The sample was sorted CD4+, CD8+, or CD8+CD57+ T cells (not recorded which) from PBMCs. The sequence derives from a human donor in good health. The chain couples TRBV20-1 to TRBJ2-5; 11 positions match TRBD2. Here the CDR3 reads CSASTGTSGSRETQYF. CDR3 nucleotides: TGCAGTGCTTCAACCGGGACTAGCGGATCACGAGAGACCCAGTACTTC.